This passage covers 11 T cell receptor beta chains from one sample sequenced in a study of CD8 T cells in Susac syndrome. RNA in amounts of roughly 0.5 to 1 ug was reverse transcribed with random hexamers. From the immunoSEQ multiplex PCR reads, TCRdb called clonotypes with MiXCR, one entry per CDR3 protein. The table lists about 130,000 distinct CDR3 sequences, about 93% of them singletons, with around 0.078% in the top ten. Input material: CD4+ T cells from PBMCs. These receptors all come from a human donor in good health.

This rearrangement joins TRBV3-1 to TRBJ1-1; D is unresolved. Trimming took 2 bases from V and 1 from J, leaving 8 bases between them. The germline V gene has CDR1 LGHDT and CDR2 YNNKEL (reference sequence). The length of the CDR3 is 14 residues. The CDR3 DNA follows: TGTGCCAGCAGCCAACCGGGTCCGAACACTGAAGCTTTCTTT. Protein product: CASSQPGPNTEAFF.

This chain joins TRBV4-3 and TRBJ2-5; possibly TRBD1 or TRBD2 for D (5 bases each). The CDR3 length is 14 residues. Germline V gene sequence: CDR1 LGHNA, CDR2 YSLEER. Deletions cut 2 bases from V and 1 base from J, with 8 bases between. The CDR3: CASSQPGRQETQYF. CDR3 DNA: TGCGCCAGCAGCCAACCGGGACGCCAAGAGACCCAGTACTTC.

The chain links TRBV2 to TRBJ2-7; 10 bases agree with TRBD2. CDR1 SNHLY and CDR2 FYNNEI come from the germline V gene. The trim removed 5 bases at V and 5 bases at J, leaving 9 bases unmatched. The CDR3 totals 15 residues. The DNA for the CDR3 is TGTGCCAGCAGTCGCCAAGCGGGAGGGCGGCACGAGCAGTACTTC. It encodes CASSRQAGGRHEQYF.

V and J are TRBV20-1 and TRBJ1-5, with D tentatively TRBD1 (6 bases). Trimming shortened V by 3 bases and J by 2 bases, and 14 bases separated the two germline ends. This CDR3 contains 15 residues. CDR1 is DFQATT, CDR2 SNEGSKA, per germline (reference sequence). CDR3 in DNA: TGCAGTGCTAGCATCAGGGGCTTTGGCAATCAGCCCCAGCATTTT. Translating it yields CSASIRGFGNQPQHF.

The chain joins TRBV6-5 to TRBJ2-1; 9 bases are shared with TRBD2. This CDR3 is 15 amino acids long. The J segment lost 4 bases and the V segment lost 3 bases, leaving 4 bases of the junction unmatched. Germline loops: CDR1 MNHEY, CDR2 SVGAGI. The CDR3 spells CASSYATSGYNEQFF. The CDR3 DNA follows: TGTGCCAGCAGTTATGCGACTAGCGGTTACAATGAGCAGTTCTTC.

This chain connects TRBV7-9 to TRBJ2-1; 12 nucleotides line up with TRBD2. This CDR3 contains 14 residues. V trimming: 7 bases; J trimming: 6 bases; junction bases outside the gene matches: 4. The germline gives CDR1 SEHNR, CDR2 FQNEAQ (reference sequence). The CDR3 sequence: CASTSSGRGNEQFF. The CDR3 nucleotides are TGTGCCAGCACCTCTAGCGGGAGGGGCAATGAGCAGTTCTTC.

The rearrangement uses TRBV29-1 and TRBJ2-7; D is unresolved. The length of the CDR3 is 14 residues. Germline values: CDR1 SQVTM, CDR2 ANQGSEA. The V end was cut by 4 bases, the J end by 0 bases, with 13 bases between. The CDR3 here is CSVGAYSGSYEQYF. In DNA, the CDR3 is TGCAGCGTTGGGGCATACTCGGGCTCCTACGAGCAGTACTTC.

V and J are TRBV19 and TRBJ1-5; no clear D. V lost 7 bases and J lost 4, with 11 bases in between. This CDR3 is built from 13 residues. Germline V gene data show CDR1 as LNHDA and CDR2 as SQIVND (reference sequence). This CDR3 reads CASKGEANQPQHF. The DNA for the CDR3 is TGTGCCAGTAAAGGTGAAGCTAATCAGCCCCAGCATTTT.

As DNA, the CDR3 is TGTGCCAGCTCACCACCGAGTGGGTGGGGCACTGAAGCTTTCTTT. The encoded protein is CASSPPSGWGTEAFF. The rearrangement joins TRBV18 to TRBJ1-1; D is ambiguous. CDR1 is KGHSH and CDR2 is LQKENI in the germline V gene. V dropped 0 bases and J dropped 4 bases, with 12 bases sitting between them. The CDR3 contains 15 residues.

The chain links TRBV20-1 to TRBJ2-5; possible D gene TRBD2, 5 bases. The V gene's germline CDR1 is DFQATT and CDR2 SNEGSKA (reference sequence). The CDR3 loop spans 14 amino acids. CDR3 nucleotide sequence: TGCAGAGCCGTGGCGGCGGACCGAGGGGAGACCCAGTACTTC. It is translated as CRAVAADRGETQYF.

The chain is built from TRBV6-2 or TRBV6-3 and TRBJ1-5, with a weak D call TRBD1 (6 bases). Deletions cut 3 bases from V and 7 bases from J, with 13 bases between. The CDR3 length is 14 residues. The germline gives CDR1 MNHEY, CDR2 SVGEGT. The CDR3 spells CASSYPMRGQPQHF. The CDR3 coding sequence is TGTGCCAGCAGTTATCCCATGAGGGGGCAGCCCCAGCATTTT.